This T cell receptor beta chain comes out of a study of blood T cell repertoires in COVID-19. On the study more broadly: From the United States, Italy and Spain came samples of acute and convalescent COVID-19.

V dropped 3 bases and J dropped 2; count of bases not matched to a gene: 9. Germline values: CDR1 KGHSH, CDR2 LQKENI. The CDR3 totals 17 residues. Data came from immunoSEQ multiplex PCR; TCRdb stores just in-frame clones and leaves some out. The table includes about 160,000 clones, approximately 84% detected once. This receptor was identified in a man in his forties with acute or convalescent COVID-19. Sequences were obtained from peripheral blood. The chain recombines TRBV18 with TRBJ2-3, with 9 bases matching TRBD2. The CDR3 region is CASSPFSLAGNTDTQYF. CDR3 nucleotide sequence: TGTGCCAGCTCACCGTTTTCCCTAGCGGGGAACACAGATACGCAGTATTTT. Full variable domain (rest looked up from reference TRBV18 and TRBJ2-3): NAGVMQNPRHLVRRRGQEARLRCSPMKGHSHVYWYRQLPEEGLKFMVYLQKENIIDESGMPKERFSAEFPKEGPSILRIQQVVRGDSAAYFCASSPFSLAGNTDTQYFGPGTRLTVL.